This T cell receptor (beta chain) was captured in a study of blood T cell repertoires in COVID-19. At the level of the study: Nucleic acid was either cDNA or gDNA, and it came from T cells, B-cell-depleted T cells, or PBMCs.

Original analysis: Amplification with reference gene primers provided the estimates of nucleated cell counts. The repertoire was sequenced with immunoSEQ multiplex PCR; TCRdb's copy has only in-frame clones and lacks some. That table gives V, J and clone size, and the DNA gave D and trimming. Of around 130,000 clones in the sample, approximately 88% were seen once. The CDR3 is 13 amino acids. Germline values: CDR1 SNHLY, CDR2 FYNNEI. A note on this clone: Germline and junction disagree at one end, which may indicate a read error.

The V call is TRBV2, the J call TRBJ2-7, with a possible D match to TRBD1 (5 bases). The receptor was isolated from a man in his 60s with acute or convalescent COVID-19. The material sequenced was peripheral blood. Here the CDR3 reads CASSEDQGREQYF. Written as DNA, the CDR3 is TGTGCCAGCAGCGAAGATCAGGGCCGCGAGCAGTACTTC.